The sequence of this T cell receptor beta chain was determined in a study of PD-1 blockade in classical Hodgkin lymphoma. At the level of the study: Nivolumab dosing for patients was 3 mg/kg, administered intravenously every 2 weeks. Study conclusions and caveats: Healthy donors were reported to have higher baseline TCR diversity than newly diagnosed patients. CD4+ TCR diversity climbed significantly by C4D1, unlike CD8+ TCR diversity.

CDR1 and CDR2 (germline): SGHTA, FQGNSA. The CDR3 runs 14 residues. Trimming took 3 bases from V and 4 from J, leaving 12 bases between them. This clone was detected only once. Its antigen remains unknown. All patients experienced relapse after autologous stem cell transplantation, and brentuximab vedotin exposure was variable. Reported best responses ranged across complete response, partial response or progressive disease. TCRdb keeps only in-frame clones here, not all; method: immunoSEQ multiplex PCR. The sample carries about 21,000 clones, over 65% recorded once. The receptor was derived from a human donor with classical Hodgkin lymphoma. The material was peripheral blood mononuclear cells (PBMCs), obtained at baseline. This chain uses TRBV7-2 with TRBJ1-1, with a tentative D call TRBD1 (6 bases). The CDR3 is CASSFGGYGTEAFF. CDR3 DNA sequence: TGTGCCAGCAGCTTCGGGGGCTACGGCACTGAAGCTTTCTTT.